This T cell receptor (beta chain) was found in a study of identifying expanded T cells in peripheral blood. Regarding the study as a whole: Approximately two-week clone count variance significantly increased as total template count grew.

This CDR3 has 17 amino acids. V lost 0 bases, J lost 1 base, and 2 bases stayed unmatched. CDR1 is GTSNPN, CDR2 SVGIG, per germline (reference sequence). Measured with immunoSEQ multiplex PCR; TCRdb has only the in-frame clones, and not every one. The table has about 78,000 clones, roughly 86% seen once. As for this clone: The antigen remains unidentified.

This clonotype originated in a person aged 18 to 70 in good health. The rearrangement uses TRBV30 and TRBJ2-1; 14 bases line up with TRBD2. The sample consisted of blood. CDR3 in amino acids: CAWSVGLAGGSYNEQFF. The CDR3, as DNA: TGTGCCTGGAGTGTAGGACTAGCGGGAGGATCCTACAATGAGCAGTTCTTC. The full variable domain, rest sourced from reference TRBV30 and TRBJ2-1, is SQTIHQWPATLVQPVGSPLSLECTVEGTSNPNLYWYRQAAGRGLQLLFYSVGIGQISSEVPQNLSASRPQDRQFILSSKKLLLSDSGFYLCAWSVGLAGGSYNEQFFGPGTRLTVL.